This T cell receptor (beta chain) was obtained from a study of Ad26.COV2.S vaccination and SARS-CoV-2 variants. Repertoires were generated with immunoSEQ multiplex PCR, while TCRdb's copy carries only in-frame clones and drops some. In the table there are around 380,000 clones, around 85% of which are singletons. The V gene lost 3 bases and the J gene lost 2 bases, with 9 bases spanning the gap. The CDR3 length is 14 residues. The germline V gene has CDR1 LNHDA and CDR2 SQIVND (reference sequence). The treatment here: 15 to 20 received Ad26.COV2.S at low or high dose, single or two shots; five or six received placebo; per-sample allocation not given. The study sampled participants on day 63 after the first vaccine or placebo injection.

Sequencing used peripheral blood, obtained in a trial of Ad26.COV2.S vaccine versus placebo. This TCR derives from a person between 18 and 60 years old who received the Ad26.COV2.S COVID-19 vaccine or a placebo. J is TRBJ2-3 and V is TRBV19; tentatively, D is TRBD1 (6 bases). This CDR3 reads CASSMTGITDTQYF. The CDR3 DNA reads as TGTGCCAGTAGTATGACAGGTATCACAGATACGCAGTATTTT.